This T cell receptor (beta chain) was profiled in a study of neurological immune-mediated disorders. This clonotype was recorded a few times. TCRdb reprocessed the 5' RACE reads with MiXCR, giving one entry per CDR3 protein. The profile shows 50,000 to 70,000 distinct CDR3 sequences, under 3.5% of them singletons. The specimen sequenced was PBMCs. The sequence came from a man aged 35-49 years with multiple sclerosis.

The CDR3 here is CAWSDGVDQPQHF. The CDR3 DNA reads TGTGCCTGGAGTGACGGGGTTGATCAGCCCCAGCATTTT. The gene calls are TRBV30 and TRBJ1-5; D is undetermined. Germline assignment: CDR1 GTSNPN and CDR2 SVGIG (reference sequence). With 1 base removed from V and 5 bases from J, the gap between germline ends came to 9 bases. The CDR3 is made up of 13 amino acids.